The entry that follows covers one TCR beta chain sequence. This clonotype was picked up a small number of times. Its antigen is not yet known. No clone much larger than this one lies a single base away; base qualities are absent. These data are taken from a study of T cell repertoires in cytomegalovirus infection (dated by TCRdb to about 2019). For the study in its entirety: Alongside well-studied HLA-B-restricted epitopes, the peptide stimulations were aimed at recently identified HLA-C-restricted CMV epitopes, whose presentation resists viral immunomodulation. The HLA type of each donor mattered for the analysis, because public TCR beta signatures pointed to carriage of CMV infection along with the matching HLA type. General findings and caveats noted by the study authors: In both this cohort and an independent roughly 350-donor cohort, the cumulative frequency of public TCR beta family members distinguished carriers of CMV infection plus the relevant HLA type. In the ex vivo response, HLA-C-restricted CMV-specific TCR beta clonotypes were dominant, and in two of eight donors the single most frequent clonotype came from this HLA-C-restricted group.

The treatment or condition tag for this specimen amounts to: in vitro stimulation with specific CMV peptide epitopes to enrich CMV-specific T cells. These reads were obtained on an Illumina HiSeq 1500. The raw public data were reprocessed by TCRdb itself: fastp quality trimming at Q25, MiXCR clonotype calling, in-frame beta chains only. All rows with the same CDR3 protein become a single entry with the most common DNA and genes. A total of approximately 1,000,000 distinct CDR3 sequences appear in this sample, more than 25% of them only once. The top ten constitute about an eighth of the sample. The CDR3 runs 14 amino acids, cysteine and phenylalanine included. Only CDR3 DNA remains: 42 bases, in frame from the first base. The junction shows trimming of 1 base on V and 5 bases on J, plus 10 bases between the germline ends. Per the germline V gene, SGHRS is the CDR1 and YFSETQ is the CDR2.

Sequenced material: cultured CD8+ T cells from PBMCs, taken from culture after CMV antigen stimulation. The sequence is built from TRBV5-1 and TRBJ2-1; matching of 5 bases hints at TRBD2 as the D gene. This receptor was identified in a human donor in good health (CMV status not recorded). Some clones in this sample may be carry-over from other donors' samples. CDR3 region: CASSLPGWDNEQFF. The DNA is TGCGCCAGCAGCTTGCCGGGGTGGGACAATGAGCAGTTCTTC.